This TCR beta chain was sequenced during a study of T cells in Graves' hyperthyroidism and ophthalmopathy. Study-wide context: Specimen type is peripheral blood, collected at initial diagnosis prior to any treatment.

Study-level findings and limits: Peripheral blood also featured most of the thyroid clonotypes expanded above 0.001.

What was amplified from RNA transcripts were TCR beta CDR3 regions. During a first-round RT-PCR of the TCR CDR3, the HTBI primer set was used. TCRdb re-analysed the multiplex PCR reads in MiXCR, keeping a single row per CDR3 protein. The sample gives about 360,000 distinct CDR3 sequences, roughly 13% of which show up once; less than 10% is in the top ten. Diagnosis relied on clinical symptoms, serum thyroxine and TRAb, thyroid ultrasound and orbital computed tomography. Fresh peripheral blood, 8 to 10 ml of it, supplied the PBMCs. Ten or more counts support this clonotype. Its antigen is unknown. The TCR comes from a woman younger than 35 with Graves' hyperthyroidism. Sequenced: blood.

CDR3 sequence (DNA): TGTGCCAGCTCACCACCGGCGACTAGCGGGGGGCACAATGAGCAGTTCTTC. Its protein product is CASSPPATSGGHNEQFF. The V and J genes are TRBV18 and TRBJ2-1, with 13 bases aligning to TRBD2. CDR1 and CDR2 (germline): KGHSH, LQKENI. The V gene end was trimmed by 0 bases and the J gene end by 5 bases; junction bases not matched to a gene: 4. The CDR3 is made up of 17 amino acids.